Following are 10 T cell receptor beta chains from one sample sequenced in a study of lymphopenia after photon versus proton radiotherapy. Clones were sequenced by immunoSEQ multiplex PCR, and TCRdb holds only the in-frame ones, with some missing. Of tens of thousands of clones listed, around 88% are singletons. This material consisted of peripheral blood, taken from a patient treated with proton-based radiotherapy. The receptor set was obtained from a man in his fifties or sixties with pancreatic cancer.

The CDR3 reads CASSLAGVTYNEQFF. The CDR3 DNA is TGTGCCAGCAGCTTAGCGGGAGTCACCTACAATGAGCAGTTCTTC. The V call is TRBV11-2, the J call TRBJ2-1, with D possibly TRBD2 on 6 matching bases. Trimming took off 1 base at V and 2 bases at J, with 9 bases between the two ends. Germline V gene data show CDR1 as SGHAT and CDR2 as FQNNGV. This CDR3 has 15 amino acids.

This rearrangement joins TRBV29-1 to TRBJ2-2; D remains unclear. Germline loops: CDR1 SQVTM, CDR2 ANQGSEA. The CDR3 runs to 14 residues. V lost 7 bases and J lost 3, with 15 bases in between. CDR3 sequence reads: CSASNGHYTGELFF. CDR3 DNA: TGCAGCGCCTCCAACGGGCACTACACCGGGGAGCTGTTTTTT.

CDR3 coding DNA: TGTGCCAGCAGTTTACACCGGACAGGGAACACTGAAGCTTTCTTT. Protein: CASSLHRTGNTEAFF. The chain is built from TRBV27 and TRBJ1-1; the match to TRBD1 covers 7 bases. Looked up from germline, CDR1 is MNHEY and CDR2 is SMNVEV (reference sequence). The V gene end was trimmed by 2 bases and the J gene end by 1 base; junction bases not matched to a gene: 4. The length of the CDR3 is 15 residues.

The V gene is TRBV28, the J gene TRBJ1-4; 10 nucleotides match TRBD1. CDR3 length: 13 residues. Germline trimming cut 6 bases from V and 8 bases from J; bases unmatched to any gene: 3. In germline, CDR1 is MDHEN, CDR2 SYDVKM. The CDR3 here is CASRGQGKEKLFF. Written as DNA, the CDR3 is TGTGCCAGCAGGGGACAGGGGAAGGAAAAACTGTTTTTT.

CDR3 bases: TGTGCCAGCAGCTGGCGACGGAATGAGCAGTTCTTC. Its translation is CASSWRRNEQFF. The chain couples TRBV13 to TRBJ2-1; D gene unclear. V shed 4 bases and J shed 7 bases, with 8 bases lying between them. Per germline, CDR1 PRHDT and CDR2 FYEKMQ (reference sequence). There are 12 residues in the CDR3.

The V gene is TRBV5-1, the J gene TRBJ2-7; 7 bases match TRBD2. The V gene's germline CDR1 is SGHRS and CDR2 YFSETQ. The ends lost 0 bases at V and 3 bases at J; junction bases unmatched: 6. The CDR3 runs 15 residues. CDR3 in DNA: TGCGCCAGCAGCTTGGGTGGCGGGACTAACTACGAGCAGTACTTC. Residues: CASSLGGGTNYEQYF.

This clone occurred a few times. This chain connects TRBV5-6 to TRBJ1-1; D call uncertain. V lost 1 base to trimming and J lost 8 bases, with 15 bases between them. The CDR3 is 14 residues long. Germline CDR1 is SGHDT and CDR2 is YYEEEE. CDR3 sequence: CASSLLRASREAFF. CDR3 nucleotides: TGTGCCAGCAGCTTGTTAAGGGCCTCAAGAGAAGCTTTCTTT.

J is TRBJ2-1 and V is TRBV19; a possible D gene is TRBD2 (8 bases). Deletions cut 7 bases from V and 2 bases from J, with 15 bases between. Germline assignment: CDR1 LNHDA and CDR2 SQIVND (reference sequence). The length of the CDR3 is 15 residues. The CDR3 loop is CASKGAGGPYNEQFF. As DNA, the CDR3 is TGTGCCAGTAAGGGGGCGGGAGGACCCTACAATGAGCAGTTCTTC.

This clone occurred once. This sequence joins TRBV18 and TRBJ1-3; D gene uncertain. Germline lookup yields CDR1 KGHSH and CDR2 LQKENI. The CDR3 loop spans 17 amino acids. Trimming removed 2 bases from V and 0 bases from J, with 14 bases in between. The CDR3 DNA is TGTGCCAGCTCACCATTGGTTCCGGGCAGCTCTGGAAACACCATATATTTT. Translation gives CASSPLVPGSSGNTIYF.

This chain uses TRBV4-3 with TRBJ2-7; 10 nucleotides line up with TRBD1. CDR3 size: 14 residues. V dropped 4 bases and J dropped 6; count of bases not matched to a gene: 6. Germline CDR1 LGHNA, CDR2 YSLEER. Here the CDR3 reads CASSLTGTGAEQYF. CDR3 nucleotide sequence: TGCGCCAGCAGCCTTACCGGGACAGGGGCCGAGCAGTACTTC.